These 11 T cell receptor beta chains came from one sample sequenced in a study of shared clonotypes between healthy human individuals. Clones were sequenced by immunoSEQ multiplex PCR, and TCRdb holds only the in-frame ones, with some missing. The top ten hold around 0.058% of the sample, which has about 600,000 clones, approximately 97% seen once. Source material: naive CD4+ T cells sorted from blood. The subset: CD45RA+ positively selected. All receptors come from a woman under 40 in good health.

The chain has TRBV13 and TRBJ2-7; TRBD1 is a possible D gene (6 bases). This CDR3 has 13 amino acids. The V and J ends lost 8 bases and 1 base respectively, with 12 bases between them. Looked up from germline, CDR1 is PRHDT and CDR2 is FYEKMQ (reference sequence). The CDR3 nucleotides read TGTGCCAGCCAGGGGCCAGGGTCCTACGAGCAGTACTTC. Translated: CASQGPGSYEQYF.

The CDR3 DNA sequence: TGTGCCAGCAGTTTGACCAGGGGGCCTGAAGCTTTCTTT. This codes for CASSLTRGPEAFF. This chain uses TRBV27 with TRBJ1-1; TRBD1 matches at 8 bases. The CDR3 covers 13 residues. The V segment lost 3 bases and the J segment 6 bases; nucleotides outside the gene matches: 3. Germline V gene lookup returns CDR1 MNHEY and CDR2 SMNVEV (reference sequence).

This clone was counted a single time. CDR3 in amino acids: CASSYITGAGYGYTF. CDR3 coding DNA: TGTGCCAGCAGTTACATTACCGGGGCGGGTTATGGCTACACCTTC. The chain recombines TRBV6-5 with TRBJ1-2, with D maybe TRBD1 (5 bases). Trimming pared 2 bases from V and 5 bases from J, leaving 15 bases between. This CDR3 spans 15 amino acids. Per germline, CDR1 MNHEY and CDR2 SVGAGI.

The J gene is TRBJ1-5, the V gene TRBV5-6, with D possibly matching TRBD1 (5 bases). In germline, CDR1 is SGHDT, CDR2 YYEEEE. The CDR3 extends over 18 amino acids. V shed 6 bases and J shed 1 base, with 23 bases lying between them. The CDR3 region has the DNA TGTGCCAGCAACAAATTCATGAGCTTGTGGGACAGCAATCAGCCCCAGCATTTT. Protein sequence: CASNKFMSLWDSNQPQHF.

The chain uses TRBV7-2 and TRBJ1-4, with 9 bases that match TRBD1. The CDR3 is made up of 15 amino acids. CDR1 is SGHTA, CDR2 FQGNSA, per germline. V dropped 5 bases and J dropped 8; count of bases not matched to a gene: 9. CDR3 protein: CASSLRQGGPEKLFF. The CDR3, as DNA: TGTGCCAGCAGCCTCAGACAGGGGGGTCCGGAAAAACTGTTTTTT.

J is TRBJ2-3 and V is TRBV6-6; D is possibly TRBD1 (6 bases). CDR1 is MNHNY, CDR2 SVGAGI, per germline (reference sequence). This CDR3 comprises 16 residues. V was shortened by 2 bases and J by 0 bases, with 12 bases between the two germline ends. The CDR3: CASSYPWDTSTDTQYF. CDR3 DNA sequence: TGTGCCAGCAGTTACCCCTGGGACACTAGCACAGATACGCAGTATTTT.

This sequence joins TRBV28 and TRBJ1-3, with D uncertain. The CDR3 spans 15 residues. Per the germline V gene, CDR1 is MDHEN and CDR2 is SYDVKM. V lost 1 base, J lost 0 bases, and 7 bases lay in between. The CDR3 spells CASSLSADSGNTIYF. CDR3 DNA: TGTGCCAGCAGTTTATCTGCCGACTCTGGAAACACCATATATTTT.

V usage is TRBV5-1 and J usage is TRBJ2-7, with D unclear. The CDR3 consists of 12 residues. V lost 5 bases and J 1 base, leaving 7 bases between the germline ends. Germline CDR1 reads SGHRS; CDR2 reads YFSETQ. DNA of the CDR3: TGCGCCAGCAGGGCCGAGTCCTACGAGCAGTACTTC. It translates to CASRAESYEQYF.

J is TRBJ1-4 and V is TRBV5-6; 7 bases are shared with TRBD1. The CDR3 consists of 14 residues. CDR1 is SGHDT and CDR2 is YYEEEE in the germline V gene. The V and J ends lost 4 bases and 7 bases, in that order; junction bases with no gene match: 7. CDR3 loop: CASSPRQGGEKLFF. The CDR3 coding sequence is TGTGCCAGCAGCCCGAGACAGGGTGGTGAAAAACTGTTTTTT. Combining the CDR3 with reference TRBV5-6 and TRBJ1-4 gives the whole variable domain DAGVTQSPTHLIKTRGQQVTLRCSPKSGHDTVSWYQQALGQGPQFIFQYYEEEERQRGNFPDRFSGHQFPNYSSELNVNALLLGDSALYLCASSPRQGGEKLFFGSGTQLSVL.

The chain is built from TRBV12-5 and TRBJ1-1; D may be TRBD1 (5 bases). The CDR3 consists of 15 residues. Looked up from germline, CDR1 is LGHNT and CDR2 is FRNRAP. Deletions cut 1 base from V and 2 bases from J, with 11 bases between. CDR3 amino acids: CASGLGGLKNTEAFF. DNA of the CDR3: TGTGCTAGTGGTTTGGGGGGCTTAAAAAACACTGAAGCTTTCTTT.

The gene calls are TRBV4-1 and TRBJ2-1, with 7 bases lining up with TRBD2. Germline V gives CDR1 MGHRA, CDR2 YSYEKL. This CDR3 is built from 16 residues. Losses at the gene ends were 5 bases for V and 5 bases for J; bases not matched to a gene: 12. The CDR3 here is CASSKTGLAANNEQFF. Here the CDR3 DNA reads TGCGCCAGCAGCAAGACCGGGCTAGCGGCTAACAATGAGCAGTTCTTC.